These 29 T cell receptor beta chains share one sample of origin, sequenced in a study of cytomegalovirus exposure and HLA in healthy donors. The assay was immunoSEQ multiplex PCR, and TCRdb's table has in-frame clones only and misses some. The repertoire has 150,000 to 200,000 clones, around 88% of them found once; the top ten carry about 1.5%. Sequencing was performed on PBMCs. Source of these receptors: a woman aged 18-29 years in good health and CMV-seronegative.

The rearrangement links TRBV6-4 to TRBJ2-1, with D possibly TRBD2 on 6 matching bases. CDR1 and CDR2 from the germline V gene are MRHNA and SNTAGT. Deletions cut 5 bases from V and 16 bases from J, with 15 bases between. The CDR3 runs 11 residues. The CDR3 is CASSRGLARFF. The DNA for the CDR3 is TGTGCCAGCAGTAGAGGGCTAGCGCGCTTCTTC.

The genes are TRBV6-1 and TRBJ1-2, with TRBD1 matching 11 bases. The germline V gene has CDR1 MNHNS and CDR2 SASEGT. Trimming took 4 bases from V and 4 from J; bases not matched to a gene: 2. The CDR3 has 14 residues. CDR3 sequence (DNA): TGTGCCAGCAGTGGCGGGACAGGGGGCTATGGCTACACCTTC. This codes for CASSGGTGGYGYTF.

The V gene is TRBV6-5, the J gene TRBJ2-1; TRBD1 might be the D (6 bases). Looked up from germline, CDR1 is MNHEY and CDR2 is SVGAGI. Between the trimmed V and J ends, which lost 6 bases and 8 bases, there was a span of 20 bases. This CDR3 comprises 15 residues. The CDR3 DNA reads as TGTGCCAGCAGCCAACAGGGAAAAGGGTATCATGAGCAGTTCTTC. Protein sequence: CASSQQGKGYHEQFF.

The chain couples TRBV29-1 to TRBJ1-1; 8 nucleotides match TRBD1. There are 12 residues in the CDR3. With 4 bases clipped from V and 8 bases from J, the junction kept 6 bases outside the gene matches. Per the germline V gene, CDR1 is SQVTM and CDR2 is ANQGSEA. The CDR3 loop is CSVVGGQAEAFF. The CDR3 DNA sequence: TGCAGCGTTGTCGGGGGACAGGCCGAAGCTTTCTTT.

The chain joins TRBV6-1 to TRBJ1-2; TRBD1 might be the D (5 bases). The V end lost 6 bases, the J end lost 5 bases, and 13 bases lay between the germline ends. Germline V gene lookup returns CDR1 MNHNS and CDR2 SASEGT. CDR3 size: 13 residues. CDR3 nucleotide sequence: TGTGCCAGCAGAGAGACAGCCGTATATGGCTACACCTTC. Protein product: CASRETAVYGYTF.

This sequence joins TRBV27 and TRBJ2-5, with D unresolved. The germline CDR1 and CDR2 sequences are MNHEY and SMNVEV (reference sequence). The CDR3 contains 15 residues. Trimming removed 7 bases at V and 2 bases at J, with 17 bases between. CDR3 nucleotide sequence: TGTGCCAGCACCCAGTGGCTGGGCGATCAAGAGACCCAGTACTTC. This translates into CASTQWLGDQETQYF.

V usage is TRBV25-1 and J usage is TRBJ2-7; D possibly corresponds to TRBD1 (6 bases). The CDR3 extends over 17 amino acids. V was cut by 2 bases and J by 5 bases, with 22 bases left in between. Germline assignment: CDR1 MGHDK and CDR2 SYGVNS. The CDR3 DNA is TGTGCCAGCAGTGAACGTACGCCACAGGGACCTAGGGACGAGCAGTACTTC. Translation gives CASSERTPQGPRDEQYF.

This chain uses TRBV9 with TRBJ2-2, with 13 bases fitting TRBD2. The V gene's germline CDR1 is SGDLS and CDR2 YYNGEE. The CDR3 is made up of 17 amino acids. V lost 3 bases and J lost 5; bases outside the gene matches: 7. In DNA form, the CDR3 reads TGTGCCAGCAGCGCTGCCGGGACTAGCGGGATTACCGGGGAGCTGTTTTTT. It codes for CASSAAGTSGITGELFF.

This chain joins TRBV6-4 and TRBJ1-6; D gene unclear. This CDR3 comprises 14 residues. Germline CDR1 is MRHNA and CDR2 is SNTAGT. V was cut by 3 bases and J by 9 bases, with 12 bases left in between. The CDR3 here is CASSEVGFGSPLHF. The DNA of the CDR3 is TGTGCCAGCAGTGAGGTGGGCTTCGGTTCACCCCTCCACTTT.

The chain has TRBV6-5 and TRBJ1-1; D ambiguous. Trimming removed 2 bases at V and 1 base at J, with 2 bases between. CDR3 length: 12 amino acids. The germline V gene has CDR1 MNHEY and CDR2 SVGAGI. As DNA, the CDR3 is TGTGCCAGCAGTTACCGGAACACTGAAGCTTTCTTT. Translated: CASSYRNTEAFF.

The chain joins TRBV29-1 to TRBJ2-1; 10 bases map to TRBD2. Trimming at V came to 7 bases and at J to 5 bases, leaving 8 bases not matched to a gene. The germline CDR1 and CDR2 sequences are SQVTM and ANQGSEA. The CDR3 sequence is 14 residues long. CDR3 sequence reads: CSGFGTSGDNEQFF. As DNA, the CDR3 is TGCAGCGGGTTCGGTACTAGCGGGGACAATGAGCAGTTCTTC.

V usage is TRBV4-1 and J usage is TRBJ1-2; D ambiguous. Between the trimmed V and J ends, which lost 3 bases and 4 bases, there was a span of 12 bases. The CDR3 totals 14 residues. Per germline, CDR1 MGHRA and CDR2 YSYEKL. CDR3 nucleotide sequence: TGCGCCAGCAGCCACCTCGGGAGTCTCTATGGCTACACCTTC. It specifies CASSHLGSLYGYTF.

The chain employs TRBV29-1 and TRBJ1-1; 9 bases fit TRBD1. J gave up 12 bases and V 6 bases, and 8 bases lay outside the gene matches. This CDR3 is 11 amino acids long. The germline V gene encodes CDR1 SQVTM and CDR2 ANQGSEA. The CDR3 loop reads CSVHRGRMTFF. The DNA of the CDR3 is TGCAGCGTCCACAGGGGGCGGATGACTTTCTTT.

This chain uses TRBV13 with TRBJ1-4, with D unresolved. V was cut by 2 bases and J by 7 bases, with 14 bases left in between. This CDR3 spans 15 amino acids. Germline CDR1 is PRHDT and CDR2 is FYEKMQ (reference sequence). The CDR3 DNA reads TGTGCCAGCAGCTTATCCCCCTCACGGGGTGAAAAACTGTTTTTT. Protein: CASSLSPSRGEKLFF. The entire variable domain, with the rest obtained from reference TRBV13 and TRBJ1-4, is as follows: AAGVIQSPRHLIKEKRETATLKCYPIPRHDTVYWYQQGPGQDPQFLISFYEKMQSDKGSIPDRFSAQQFSDYHSELNMSSLELGDSALYFCASSLSPSRGEKLFFGSGTQLSVL.

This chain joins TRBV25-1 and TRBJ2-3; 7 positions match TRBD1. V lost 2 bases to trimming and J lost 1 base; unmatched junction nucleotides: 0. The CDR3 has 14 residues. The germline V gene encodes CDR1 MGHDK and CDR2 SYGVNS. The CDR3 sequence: CASSETGGTDTQYF. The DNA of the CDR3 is TGTGCCAGCAGTGAAACAGGGGGCACAGATACGCAGTATTTT.

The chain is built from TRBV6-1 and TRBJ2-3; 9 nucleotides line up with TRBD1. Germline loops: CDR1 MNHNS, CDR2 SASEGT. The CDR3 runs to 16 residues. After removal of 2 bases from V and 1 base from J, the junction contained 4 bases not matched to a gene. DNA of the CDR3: TGTGCCAGCAGTGAATACTGGACAGGGGGCACAGATACGCAGTATTTT. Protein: CASSEYWTGGTDTQYF.

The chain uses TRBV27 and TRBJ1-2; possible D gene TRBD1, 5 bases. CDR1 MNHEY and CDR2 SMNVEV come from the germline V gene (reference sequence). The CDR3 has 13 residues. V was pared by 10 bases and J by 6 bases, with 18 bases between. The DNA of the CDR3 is TGTGCCACCCATAGGAGGGGATTAGATGGCTACACCTTC. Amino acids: CATHRRGLDGYTF.

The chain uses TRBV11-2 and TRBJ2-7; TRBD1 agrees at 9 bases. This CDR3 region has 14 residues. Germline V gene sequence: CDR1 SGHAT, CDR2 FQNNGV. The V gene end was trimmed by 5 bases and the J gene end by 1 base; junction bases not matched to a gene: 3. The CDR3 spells CASSPGTGSYEQYF. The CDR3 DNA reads TGTGCCAGCAGCCCTGGGACAGGGTCCTACGAGCAGTACTTC.

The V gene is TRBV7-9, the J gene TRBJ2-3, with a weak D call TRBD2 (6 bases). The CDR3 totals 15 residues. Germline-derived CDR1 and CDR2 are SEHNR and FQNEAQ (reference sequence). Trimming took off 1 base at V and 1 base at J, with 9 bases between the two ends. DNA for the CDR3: TGTGCCAGCAGCTTAGGTCCTAGCGGCACAGATACGCAGTATTTT. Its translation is CASSLGPSGTDTQYF. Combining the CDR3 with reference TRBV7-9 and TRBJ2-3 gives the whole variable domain DTGVSQNPRHKITKRGQNVTFRCDPISEHNRLYWYRQTLGQGPEFLTYFQNEAQLEKSRLLSDRFSAERPKGSFSTLEIQRTEQGDSAMYLCASSLGPSGTDTQYFGPGTRLTVL.

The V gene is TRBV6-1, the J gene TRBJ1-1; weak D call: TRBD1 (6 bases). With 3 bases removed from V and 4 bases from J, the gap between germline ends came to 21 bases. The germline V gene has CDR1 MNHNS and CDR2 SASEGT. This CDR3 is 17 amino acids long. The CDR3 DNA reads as TGTGCCAGCAGTGAGGGGGATAAGGGGGTTAAAGCCACTGAAGCTTTCTTT. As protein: CASSEGDKGVKATEAFF.

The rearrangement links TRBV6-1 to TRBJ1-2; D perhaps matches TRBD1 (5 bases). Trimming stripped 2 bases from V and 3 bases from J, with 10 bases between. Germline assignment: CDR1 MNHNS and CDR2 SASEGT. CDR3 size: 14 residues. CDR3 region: CASSERLGDYGYTF. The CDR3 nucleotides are TGTGCCAGCAGTGAAAGGTTAGGGGACTATGGCTACACCTTC.

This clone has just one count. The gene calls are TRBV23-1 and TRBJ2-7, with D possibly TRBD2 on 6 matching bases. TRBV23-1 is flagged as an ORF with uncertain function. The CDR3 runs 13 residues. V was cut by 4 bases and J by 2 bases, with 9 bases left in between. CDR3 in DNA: TGCGCCAGCAGTCCCTCGGGGGCCTACGAGCAGTACTTC. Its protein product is CASSPSGAYEQYF.

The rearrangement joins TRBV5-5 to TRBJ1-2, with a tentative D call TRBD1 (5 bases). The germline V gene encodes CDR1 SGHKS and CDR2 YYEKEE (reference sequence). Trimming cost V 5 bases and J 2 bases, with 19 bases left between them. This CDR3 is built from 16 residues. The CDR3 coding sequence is TGTGCCAGCAGTCCGACAGCTGAAGGCTCAAACTATGGCTACACCTTC. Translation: CASSPTAEGSNYGYTF.

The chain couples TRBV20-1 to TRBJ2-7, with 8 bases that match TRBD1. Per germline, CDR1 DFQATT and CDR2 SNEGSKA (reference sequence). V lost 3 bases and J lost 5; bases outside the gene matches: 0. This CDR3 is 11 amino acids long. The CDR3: CSARTGDEQYF. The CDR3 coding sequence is TGCAGTGCTAGGACAGGGGACGAGCAGTACTTC.

CDR3 DNA: TGTGCCAGCAGCTTAACCAGGGCGCAAGAGACCCAGTACTTC. As protein: CASSLTRAQETQYF. The rearrangement joins TRBV7-2 to TRBJ2-5; D is perhaps TRBD1 (5 bases). Germline V gene lookup returns CDR1 SGHTA and CDR2 FQGNSA. Deletions cut 2 bases from V and 2 bases from J, with 9 bases between. This CDR3 is 14 amino acids long. The whole variable domain, filled in from reference TRBV7-2 and TRBJ2-5, reads GAGVSQSPSNKVTEKGKDVELRCDPISGHTALYWYRQSLGQGLEFLIYFQGNSAPDKSGLPSDRFSAERTGGSVSTLTIQRTQQEDSAVYLCASSLTRAQETQYFGPGTRLLVL.

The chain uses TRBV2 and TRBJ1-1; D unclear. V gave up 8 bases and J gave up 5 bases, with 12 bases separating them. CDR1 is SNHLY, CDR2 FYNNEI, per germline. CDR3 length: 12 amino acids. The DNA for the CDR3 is TGTGCCAGCTGGAGGACTGCTACTGAAGCTTTCTTT. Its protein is CASWRTATEAFF.

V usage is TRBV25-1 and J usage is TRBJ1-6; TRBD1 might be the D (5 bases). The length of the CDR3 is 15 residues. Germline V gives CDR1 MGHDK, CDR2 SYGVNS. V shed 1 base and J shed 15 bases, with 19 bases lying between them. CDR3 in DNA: TGTGCCAGCAGTGAATTGGCGGGGCTAGGGATTCTCCTCCACTTT. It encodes CASSELAGLGILLHF.

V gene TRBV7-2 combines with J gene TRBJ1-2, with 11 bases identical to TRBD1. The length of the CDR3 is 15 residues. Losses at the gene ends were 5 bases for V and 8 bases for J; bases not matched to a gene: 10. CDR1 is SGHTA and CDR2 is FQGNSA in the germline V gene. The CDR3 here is CASSQRGTGGYGYTF. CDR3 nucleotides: TGTGCCAGCAGCCAAAGAGGGACAGGGGGTTACGGCTACACCTTC. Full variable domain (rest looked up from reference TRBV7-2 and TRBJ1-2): GAGVSQSPSNKVTEKGKDVELRCDPISGHTALYWYRQSLGQGLEFLIYFQGNSAPDKSGLPSDRFSAERTGGSVSTLTIQRTQQEDSAVYLCASSQRGTGGYGYTFGSGTRLTVV.

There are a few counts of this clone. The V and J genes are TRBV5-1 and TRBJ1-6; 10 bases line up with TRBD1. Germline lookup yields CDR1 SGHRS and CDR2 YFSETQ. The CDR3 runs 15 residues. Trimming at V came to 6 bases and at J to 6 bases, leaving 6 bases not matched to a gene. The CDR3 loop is CASKVTGGFNSPLHF. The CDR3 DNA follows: TGCGCCAGCAAGGTGACAGGGGGCTTTAATTCACCCCTCCACTTT.